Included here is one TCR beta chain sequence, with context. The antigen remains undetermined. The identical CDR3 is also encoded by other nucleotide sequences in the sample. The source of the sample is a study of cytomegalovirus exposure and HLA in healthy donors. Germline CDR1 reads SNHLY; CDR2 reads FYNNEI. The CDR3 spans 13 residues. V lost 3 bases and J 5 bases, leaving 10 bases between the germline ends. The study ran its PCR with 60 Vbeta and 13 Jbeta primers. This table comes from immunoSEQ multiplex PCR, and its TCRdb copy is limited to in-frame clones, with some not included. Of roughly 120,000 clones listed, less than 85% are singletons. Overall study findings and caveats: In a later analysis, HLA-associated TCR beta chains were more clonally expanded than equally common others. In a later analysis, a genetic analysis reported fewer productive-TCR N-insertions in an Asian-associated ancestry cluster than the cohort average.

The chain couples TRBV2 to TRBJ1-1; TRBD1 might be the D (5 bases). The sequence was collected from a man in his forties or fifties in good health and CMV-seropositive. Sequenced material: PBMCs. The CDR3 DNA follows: TGTGCCAGCAGTGACAGGGAAAGGACTGAAGCTTTCTTT. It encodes CASSDRERTEAFF.